The clone carrying this TCR beta chain turned up a few times. This entry belongs to a study of cytotoxic CD8 clonotypes in ibrutinib-treated CLL. Data came from immunoSEQ multiplex PCR; TCRdb stores just in-frame clones and leaves some out. The repertoire holds around 200,000 clones, with over 65% as singletons. This specimen was PBMCs, taken after 12 months of ibrutinib treatment. The receptor comes from a human donor with chronic lymphocytic leukemia.

In DNA, the CDR3 is TGTGCCAGCAGCTCCCTCGGACAGGGGAGGACTGAAGCTTTCTTT. Translated: CASSSLGQGRTEAFF. The rearrangement links TRBV7-3 to TRBJ1-1; 9 nucleotides match TRBD1. The CDR3 is 15 amino acids. J was trimmed by 5 bases and V by 4 bases; bases with no gene match: 8. In germline, CDR1 is SGHTA, CDR2 FQGTGA. The complete variable domain, with remaining parts taken from reference TRBV7-3 and TRBJ1-1, reads GAGVSQTPSNKVTEKGKYVELRCDPISGHTALYWYRQSLGQGPEFLIYFQGTGAADDSGLPNDRFFAVRPEGSVSTLKIQRTERGDSAVYLCASSSLGQGRTEAFFGQGTRLTVV.